This entry lists 2 T cell receptor beta chains sequenced from one sample in a study of blood T cell repertoires in COVID-19. Using immunoSEQ multiplex PCR, the repertoire was profiled, and TCRdb retains in-frame clones only, with some absent. The profile shows 100,000 to 150,000 clones, around nine tenths of them singletons. Sequenced input: peripheral blood. The receptor set was obtained from a woman aged 70 to 79 with COVID-19, enrolled during active disease.

The chain links TRBV7-8 to TRBJ2-7; 8 bases line up with TRBD1. CDR1 is SGHVS and CDR2 is FQNEAQ in the germline V gene. The CDR3 contains 15 residues. J gave up 2 bases and V 2 bases, and 5 bases lay outside the gene matches. The CDR3 sequence: CASSLRDRSTYEQYF. CDR3 bases: TGTGCCAGCAGCTTAAGGGACAGGTCTACCTACGAGCAGTACTTC.

This clone was seen once. V is TRBV29-1 and J is TRBJ2-2, with 8 bases fitting TRBD1. The trim removed 7 bases at V and 3 bases at J, leaving 4 bases unmatched. This CDR3 spans 13 amino acids. Per germline, CDR1 SQVTM and CDR2 ANQGSEA. The CDR3 DNA sequence: TGCAGCGCAGACAGGGGTGACACCGGGGAGCTGTTTTTT. It yields the protein CSADRGDTGELFF.